This T cell receptor (beta chain) was identified during a study of CD8+ T cells in alopecia areata. Points on this clone: Its antigen is still unknown.

RNA extraction and reverse transcription yielded cDNA as sequencing template. The protocol was immunoSEQ multiplex PCR, while the TCRdb copy is restricted to in-frame clones and leaves out a portion. The sample shows about 110,000 clones, 55% to 75% of them seen only once. V lost 0 bases, J lost 1 base, and 3 bases lay in between. This CDR3 contains 12 residues. Per the germline V gene, CDR1 is GTSNPN and CDR2 is SVGIG (reference sequence). Regarding the study as a whole: Lesional scalp, notably in alopecia totalis/universalis, had clonality above that of normal scalp. Patients displayed less clarity in TCR sharing than mice, a finding possibly related to HLA.

Material: CD8+ T cells sorted from blood. This TCR derives from a human donor in good health. The rearrangement joins TRBV30 to TRBJ1-2; unclear D gene. In DNA form, the CDR3 reads TGTGCCTGGAGTGTAGATAACTATGGCTACACCTTC. It codes for CAWSVDNYGYTF.